This TCR beta chain comes out of a study of cytomegalovirus exposure and HLA in healthy donors. Study-wide context: Prior work identified around 110 million unique TCR beta sequences in about 179 million T cells. Broader study findings: In a later analysis, a missense DCLRE1C variant was linked to TCR beta V- and J-gene trimming.

The PCR was carried out with 60 Vbeta primers and 13 Jbeta primers. Clones were read by immunoSEQ multiplex PCR, and TCRdb kept only the in-frame ones, dropping some. The repertoire holds roughly 120,000 clones, 50% to 65% seen once, with 7.5% to 9.5% in the top ten. The CDR3 covers 14 residues. Germline CDR1 and CDR2: SGHTS and YDEGEE. Unmatched junction bases numbered 8, after V lost 4 bases and J lost 7 bases. With regard to this clone: Antigen specificity is unknown.

This receptor was taken from a woman between 40 and 55 years old in good health and CMV-seropositive. The rearrangement joins TRBV5-8 to TRBJ2-1; 7 nucleotides agree with TRBD2. The source material was PBMCs. The CDR3, as DNA: TGTGCCAGCAGCCGCTGGGGAGGGAGGAATGAGCAGTTCTTC. It yields the protein CASSRWGGRNEQFF.